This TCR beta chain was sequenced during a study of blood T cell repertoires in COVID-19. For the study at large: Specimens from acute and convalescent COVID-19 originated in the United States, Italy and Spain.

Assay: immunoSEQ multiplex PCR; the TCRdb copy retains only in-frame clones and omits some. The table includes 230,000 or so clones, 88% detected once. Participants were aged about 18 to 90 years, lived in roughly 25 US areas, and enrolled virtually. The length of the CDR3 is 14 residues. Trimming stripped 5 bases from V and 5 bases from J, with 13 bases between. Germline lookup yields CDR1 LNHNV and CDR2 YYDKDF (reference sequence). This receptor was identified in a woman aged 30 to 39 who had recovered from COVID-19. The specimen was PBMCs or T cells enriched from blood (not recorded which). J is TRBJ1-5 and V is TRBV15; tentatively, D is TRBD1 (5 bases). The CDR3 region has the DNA TGTGCCACCAGCGCTTTCGGGGGGTATCAGCCCCAGCATTTT. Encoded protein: CATSAFGGYQPQHF.